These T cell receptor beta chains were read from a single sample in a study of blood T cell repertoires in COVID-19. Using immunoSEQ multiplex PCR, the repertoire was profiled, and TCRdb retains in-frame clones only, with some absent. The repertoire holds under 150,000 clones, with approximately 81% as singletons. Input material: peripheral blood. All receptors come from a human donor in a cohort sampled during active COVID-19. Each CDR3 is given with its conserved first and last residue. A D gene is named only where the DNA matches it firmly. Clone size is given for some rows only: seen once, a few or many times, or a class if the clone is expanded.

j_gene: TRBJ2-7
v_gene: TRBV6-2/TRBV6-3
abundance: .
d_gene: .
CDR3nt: TGTGCCAGCAGTTACTCACGCGCGCGCGAGCAGTACTTC
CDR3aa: CASSYSRAREQYF

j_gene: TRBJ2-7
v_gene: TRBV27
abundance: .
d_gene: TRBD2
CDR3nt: TGTGCCAGCATGGGACTAGCGGGGGCCCCCGCCTACGAGCAGTACTTC
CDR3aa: CASMGLAGAPAYEQYF

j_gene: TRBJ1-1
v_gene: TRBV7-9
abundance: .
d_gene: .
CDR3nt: TGTGCCAGCAGCCCGCGGGGGATGAACACTGAAGCTTTCTTT
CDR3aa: CASSPRGMNTEAFF

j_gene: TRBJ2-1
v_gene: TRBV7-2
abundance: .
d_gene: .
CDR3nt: TGTGCCAGCACCCCAGGACACCGGGACAATGAGCAGTTCTTC
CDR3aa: CASTPGHRDNEQFF

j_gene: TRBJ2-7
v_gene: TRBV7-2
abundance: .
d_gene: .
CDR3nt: TGTGCCAGCAGCTCAGGGGTGGGCGAGCAGTACTTC
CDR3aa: CASSSGVGEQYF

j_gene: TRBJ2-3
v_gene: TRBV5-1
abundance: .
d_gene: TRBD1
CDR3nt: TGCGCCAGCAGCCCTCGGACAGGGGACCCAGATACGCAGTATTTT
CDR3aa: CASSPRTGDPDTQYF

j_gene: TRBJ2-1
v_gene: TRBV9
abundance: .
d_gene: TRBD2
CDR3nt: TGTGCCAGCAGCGGGACTAGCGGGGGAGGTAATGAGCAGTTCTTC
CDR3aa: CASSGTSGGGNEQFF

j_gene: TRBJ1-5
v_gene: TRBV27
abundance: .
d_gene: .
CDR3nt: TGTGCCAGCAGTCCCGGACAGTATAGCAATCAGCCCCAGCATTTT
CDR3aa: CASSPGQYSNQPQHF

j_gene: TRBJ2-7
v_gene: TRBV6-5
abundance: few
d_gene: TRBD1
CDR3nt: TGTGCCAGCAGTTACTCCGCCCCTAGGGGGCCTTACGAGCAGTACTTC
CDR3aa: CASSYSAPRGPYEQYF

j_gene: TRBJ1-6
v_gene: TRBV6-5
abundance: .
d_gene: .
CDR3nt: TGTGCCAGCAGTCCTTCAGGGCGCCATAATTCACCCCTCCACTTT
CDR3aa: CASSPSGRHNSPLHF

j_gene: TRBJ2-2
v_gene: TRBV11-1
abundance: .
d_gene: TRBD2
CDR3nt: TGTGCCAGCAGCTTAAGACTAGCGGCTACCGGGGAGCTGTTTTTT
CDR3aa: CASSLRLAATGELFF

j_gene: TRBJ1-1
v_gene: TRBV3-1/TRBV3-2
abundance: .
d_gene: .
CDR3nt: TGTGCCAGCAGCCAAGGTCGGGGGATGGGGTACGAAGCTTTCTTT
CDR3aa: CASSQGRGMGYEAFF

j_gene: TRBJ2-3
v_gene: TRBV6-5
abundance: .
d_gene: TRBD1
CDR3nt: TGTGCCAGCAGCTCATCCACCGCGACAGGGGGATCGCAGTATTTT
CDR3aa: CASSSSTATGGSQYF

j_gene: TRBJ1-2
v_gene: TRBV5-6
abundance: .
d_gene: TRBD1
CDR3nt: TGTGCCAGCAGCTTGAGGGGGCCGGACAGGGTCCCCTATGGCTACACCTTC
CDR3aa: CASSLRGPDRVPYGYTF

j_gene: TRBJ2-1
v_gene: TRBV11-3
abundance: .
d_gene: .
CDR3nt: TGTGCCAGCAGCTTTGGACAGTACAATGAGCAGTTCTTC
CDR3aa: CASSFGQYNEQFF

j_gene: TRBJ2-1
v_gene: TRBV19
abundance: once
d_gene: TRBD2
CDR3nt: TGTGCCAGTAGCTCCAGGACTAGCGTTGGTCTTGAGCAGTTCTTC
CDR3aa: CASSSRTSVGLEQFF

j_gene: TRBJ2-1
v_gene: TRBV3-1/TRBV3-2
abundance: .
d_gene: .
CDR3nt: TGTGCCAGCAGCCAAGAGGCGGGGCGAAACAATGAGCAGTTCTTC
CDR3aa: CASSQEAGRNNEQFF

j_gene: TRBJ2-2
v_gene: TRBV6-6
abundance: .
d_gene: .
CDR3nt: TGTGCCAGCACCCAAGGACAGACGAACACCGGGGAGCTGTTTTTT
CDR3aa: CASTQGQTNTGELFF

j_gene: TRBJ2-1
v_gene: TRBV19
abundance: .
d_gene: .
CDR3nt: TGTGCCAGTAGAAAGGCTAGCCAAGATGAGCAGTTCTTC
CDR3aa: CASRKASQDEQFF

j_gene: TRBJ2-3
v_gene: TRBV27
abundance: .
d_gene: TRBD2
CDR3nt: TGTGCCAGCAGTTTGGGGCGGGGGATTGCAGATACGCAGTATTTT
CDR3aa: CASSLGRGIADTQYF

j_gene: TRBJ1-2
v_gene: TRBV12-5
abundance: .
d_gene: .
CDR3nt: TGTGCTAGCTGGGGGACATGGGACTATGGCTACACCTTC
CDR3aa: CASWGTWDYGYTF

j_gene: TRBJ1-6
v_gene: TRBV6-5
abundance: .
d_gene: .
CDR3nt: TGTGCCAGCGGCCGGGACAACTATAATTCACCCCTCCACTTT
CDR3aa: CASGRDNYNSPLHF

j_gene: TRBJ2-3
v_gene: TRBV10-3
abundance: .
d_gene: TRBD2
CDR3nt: TGTGCCATCACTAGCGGGGGGGACACAGATACGCAGTATTTT
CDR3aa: CAITSGGDTDTQYF

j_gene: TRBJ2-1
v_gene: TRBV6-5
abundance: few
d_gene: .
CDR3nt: TGTGCCAGCAGTTACTCGTCCAGTACCCACAATGAGCAGTTCTTC
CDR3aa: CASSYSSSTHNEQFF

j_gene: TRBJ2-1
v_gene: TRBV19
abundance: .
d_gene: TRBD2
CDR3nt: TGTGCCAGTGCAGCGGGGGGGCCAGGGTACGGATTTAATGAGCAGTTCTTC
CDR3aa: CASAAGGPGYGFNEQFF

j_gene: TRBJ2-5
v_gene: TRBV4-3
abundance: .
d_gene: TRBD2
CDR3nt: TGCGCCAGCAGCCATGGACTAGTGGAAGAGACCCAGTACTTC
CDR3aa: CASSHGLVEETQYF

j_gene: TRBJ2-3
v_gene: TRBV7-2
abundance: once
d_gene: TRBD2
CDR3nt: TGTGCCAGCAGCTCACGACTAGCGGGGGGGCCGGCAGATACGCAGTATTTT
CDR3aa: CASSSRLAGGPADTQYF

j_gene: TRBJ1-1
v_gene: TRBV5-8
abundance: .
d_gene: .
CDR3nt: TGTGCCAGCAGCTTGGTCTGGGGAGGAGCTTTCTTT
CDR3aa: CASSLVWGGAFF

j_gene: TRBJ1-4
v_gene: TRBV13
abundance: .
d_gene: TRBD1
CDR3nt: TGTGCCAGCAGCCAGAGGACAGGGTCTAATGAAAAACTGTTTTTT
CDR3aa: CASSQRTGSNEKLFF

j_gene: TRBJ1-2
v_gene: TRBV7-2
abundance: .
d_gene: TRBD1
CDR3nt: TGTGCCAGCAGCCCGGACAGGGGGGCCTATGGCTACACCTTC
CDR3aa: CASSPDRGAYGYTF

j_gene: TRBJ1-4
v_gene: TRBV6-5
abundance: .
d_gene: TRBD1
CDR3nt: TGTGCCAGCAGGGAGACAGGGGGCCTTGAAAAACTGTTTTTT
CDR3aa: CASRETGGLEKLFF

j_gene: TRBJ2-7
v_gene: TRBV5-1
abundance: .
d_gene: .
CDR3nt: TGCGCCAGCAGCTTGGCCCGGAGCTCCTACGAGCAGTACTTC
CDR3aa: CASSLARSSYEQYF

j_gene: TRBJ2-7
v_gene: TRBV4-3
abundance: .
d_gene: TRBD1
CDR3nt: TGCGCCAGCAGCCAAGACAGCACAGGGGATTACGAGCAGTACTTC
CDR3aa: CASSQDSTGDYEQYF

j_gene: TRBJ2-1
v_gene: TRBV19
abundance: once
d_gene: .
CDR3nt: TGTGCCAGTAGTATCCAGGGTCCTCACGGGCAGTTCTTC
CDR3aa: CASSIQGPHGQFF

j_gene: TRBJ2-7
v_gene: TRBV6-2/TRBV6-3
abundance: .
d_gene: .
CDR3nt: TGTGCCAGCAGCCCGTACGGGGGAATAAAGCAGTACTTC
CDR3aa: CASSPYGGIKQYF

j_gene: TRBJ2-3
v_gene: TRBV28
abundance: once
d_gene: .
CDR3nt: TGTGCCAGCAGTTTTATAACGGGGTCACACACAGATACGCAGTATTTT
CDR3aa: CASSFITGSHTDTQYF

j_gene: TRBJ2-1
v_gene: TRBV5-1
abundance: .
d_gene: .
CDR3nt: TGCGCCAGCAGCTTGGTGGGACAAAGTCGTTACAATGAGCAGTTCTTC
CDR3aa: CASSLVGQSRYNEQFF

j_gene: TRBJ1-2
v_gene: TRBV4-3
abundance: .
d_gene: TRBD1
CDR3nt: TGCGCCAGCAGCCAAGCTTTACAGGGGGACTATGGCTACACCTTC
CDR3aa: CASSQALQGDYGYTF

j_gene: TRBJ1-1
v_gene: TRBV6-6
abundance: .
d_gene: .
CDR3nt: TGTGCCAGCAGTTACACGGTCCCTACGGGAGAAGCTTTCTTT
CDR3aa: CASSYTVPTGEAFF

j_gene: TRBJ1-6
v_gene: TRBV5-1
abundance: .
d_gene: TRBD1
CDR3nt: TGCGCCAGCAGCCCTCAGGGGGCAGAGTCACCCCTCCACTTT
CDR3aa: CASSPQGAESPLHF

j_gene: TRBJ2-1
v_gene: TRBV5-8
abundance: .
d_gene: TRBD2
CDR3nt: TGTGCCAGCAGCTTGCGGGGGGGGCAGTTCTTC
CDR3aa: CASSLRGGQFF

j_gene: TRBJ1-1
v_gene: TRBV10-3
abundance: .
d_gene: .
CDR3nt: TGTGCCATCAGCCGCGCGAACACTGAAGCTTTCTTT
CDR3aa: CAISRANTEAFF

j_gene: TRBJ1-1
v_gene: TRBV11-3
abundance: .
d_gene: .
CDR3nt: TGTGCCAGCAGCTTCGGTAGCGGGGCTGAAGCTTTCTTT
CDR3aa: CASSFGSGAEAFF

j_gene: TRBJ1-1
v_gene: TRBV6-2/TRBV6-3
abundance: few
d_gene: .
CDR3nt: TGTGCCAGCAGCCAATTCCGGGGGTTGATGAACACTGAAGCTTTCTTT
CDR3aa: CASSQFRGLMNTEAFF

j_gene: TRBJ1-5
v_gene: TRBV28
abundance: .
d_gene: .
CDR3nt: TGTGCCAGCAGTCCCTCCACTTGGAGTCAGCCCCAGCATTTT
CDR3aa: CASSPSTWSQPQHF

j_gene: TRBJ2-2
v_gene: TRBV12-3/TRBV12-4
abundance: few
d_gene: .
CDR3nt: TGTGCCAGCACCTCCCGGGTAGCGGGGGAGCTGTTTTTT
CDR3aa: CASTSRVAGELFF

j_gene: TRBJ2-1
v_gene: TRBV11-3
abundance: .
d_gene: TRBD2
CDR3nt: TGTGCCAGCAGCCCCGGGACTAGCGGGTCCTACAATGAGCAGTTCTTC
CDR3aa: CASSPGTSGSYNEQFF

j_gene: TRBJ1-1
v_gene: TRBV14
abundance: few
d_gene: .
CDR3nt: TGTGCCAGCAGCCAAGATGGGGCTTATTACATGAACACTGAAGCTTTCTTT
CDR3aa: CASSQDGAYYMNTEAFF

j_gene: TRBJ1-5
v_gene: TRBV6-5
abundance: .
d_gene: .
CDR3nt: TGTGCCAGCAGCACAAATTTCGGGGGGAGTCAGCCCCAGCATTTT
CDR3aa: CASSTNFGGSQPQHF

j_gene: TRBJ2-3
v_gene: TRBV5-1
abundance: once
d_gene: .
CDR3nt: TGCGCCAGCAGCTTGAAGCCGGCGGTGACTAGCACAGATACGCAGTATTTT
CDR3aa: CASSLKPAVTSTDTQYF

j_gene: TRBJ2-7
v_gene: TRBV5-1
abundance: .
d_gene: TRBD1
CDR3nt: TGCGCCAGCAGACCAACACGGGACAGGGGCCACGAGCAGTACTTC
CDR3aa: CASRPTRDRGHEQYF

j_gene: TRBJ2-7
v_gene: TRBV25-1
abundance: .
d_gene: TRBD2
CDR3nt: TGTGCCAGCAGCCCGGGGACTAGCGGGCCCGGGGAGCAGTACTTC
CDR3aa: CASSPGTSGPGEQYF

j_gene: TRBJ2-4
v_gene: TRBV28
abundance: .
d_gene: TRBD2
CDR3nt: TGTGCCAGCAGCCCACTAGCGGGGGGGCTGGCCAAAAACATTCAGTACTTC
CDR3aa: CASSPLAGGLAKNIQYF

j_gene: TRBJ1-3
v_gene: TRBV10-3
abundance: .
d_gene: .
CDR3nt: TGTGCCATGACGACAGATCCTGGAAACACCATATATTTT
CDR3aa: CAMTTDPGNTIYF

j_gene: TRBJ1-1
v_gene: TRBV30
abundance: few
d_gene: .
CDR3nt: TGTGCCTGGAGCTTATCAGGGGTGAACACTGAAGCTTTCTTT
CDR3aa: CAWSLSGVNTEAFF